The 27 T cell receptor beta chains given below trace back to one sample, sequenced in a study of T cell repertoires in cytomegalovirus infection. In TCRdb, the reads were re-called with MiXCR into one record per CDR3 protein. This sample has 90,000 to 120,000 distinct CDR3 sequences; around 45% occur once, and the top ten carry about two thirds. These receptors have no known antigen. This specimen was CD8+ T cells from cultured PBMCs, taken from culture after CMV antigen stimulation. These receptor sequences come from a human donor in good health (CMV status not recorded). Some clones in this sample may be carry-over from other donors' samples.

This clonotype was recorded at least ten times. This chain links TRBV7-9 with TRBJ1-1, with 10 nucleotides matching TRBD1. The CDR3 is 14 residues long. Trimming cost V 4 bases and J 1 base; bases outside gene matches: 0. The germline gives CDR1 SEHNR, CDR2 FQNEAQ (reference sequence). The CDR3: CASSWDRGNTEAFF. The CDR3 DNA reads TGTGCCAGCAGCTGGGACAGGGGGAACACTGAAGCTTTCTTT. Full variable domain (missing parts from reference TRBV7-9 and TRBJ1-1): DTGVSQNPRHKITKRGQNVTFRCDPISEHNRLYWYRQTLGQGPEFLTYFQNEAQLEKSRLLSDRFSAERPKGSFSTLEIQRTEQGDSAMYLCASSWDRGNTEAFFGQGTRLTVV.

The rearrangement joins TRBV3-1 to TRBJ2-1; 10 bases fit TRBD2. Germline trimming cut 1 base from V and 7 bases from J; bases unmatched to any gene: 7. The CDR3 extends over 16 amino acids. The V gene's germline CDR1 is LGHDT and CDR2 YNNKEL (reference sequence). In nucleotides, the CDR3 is TGTGCCAGCAGCCAAGTCATTAGCGGGGGGCCGAATGAGCAGTTCTTC. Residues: CASSQVISGGPNEQFF.

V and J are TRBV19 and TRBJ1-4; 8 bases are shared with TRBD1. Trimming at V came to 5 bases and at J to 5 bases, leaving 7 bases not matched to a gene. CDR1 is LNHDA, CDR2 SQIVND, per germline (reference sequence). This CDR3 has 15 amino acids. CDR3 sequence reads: CASSVDRGLNEKLFF. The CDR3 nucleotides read TGTGCCAGTAGTGTCGACAGGGGCTTAAATGAAAAACTGTTTTTT.

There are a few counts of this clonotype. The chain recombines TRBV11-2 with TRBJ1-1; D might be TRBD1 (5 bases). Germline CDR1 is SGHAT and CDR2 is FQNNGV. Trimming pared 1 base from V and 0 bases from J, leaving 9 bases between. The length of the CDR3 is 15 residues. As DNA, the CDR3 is TGTGCCAGCAGCTTAGGTCAGGGTATGAACACTGAAGCTTTCTTT. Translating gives CASSLGQGMNTEAFF.

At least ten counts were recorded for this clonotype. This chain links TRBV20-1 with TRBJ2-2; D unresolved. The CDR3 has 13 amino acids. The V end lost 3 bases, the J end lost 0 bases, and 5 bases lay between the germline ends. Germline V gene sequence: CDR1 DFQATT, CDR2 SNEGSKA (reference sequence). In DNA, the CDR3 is TGCAGTGCTAGGAGCGCGAACACCGGGGAGCTGTTTTTT. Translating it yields CSARSANTGELFF.

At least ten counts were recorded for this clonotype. CDR3 region: CASSLAPGEVETQYF. The CDR3 bases are TGTGCCAGCAGCTTAGCCCCGGGGGAGGTAGAGACCCAGTACTTC. This chain connects TRBV7-2 to TRBJ2-5; D perhaps matches TRBD2 (6 bases). The V end lost 0 bases, the J end lost 4 bases, and 12 bases lay between the germline ends. CDR3 length: 15 residues. Germline loops: CDR1 SGHTA, CDR2 FQGNSA.

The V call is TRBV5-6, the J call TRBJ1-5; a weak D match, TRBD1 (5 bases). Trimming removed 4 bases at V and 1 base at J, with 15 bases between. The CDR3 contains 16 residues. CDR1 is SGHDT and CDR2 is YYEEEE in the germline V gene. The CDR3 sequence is CASSPYGGRSNQPQHF. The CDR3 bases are TGTGCCAGCAGCCCCTACGGGGGTAGGAGCAATCAGCCCCAGCATTTT.

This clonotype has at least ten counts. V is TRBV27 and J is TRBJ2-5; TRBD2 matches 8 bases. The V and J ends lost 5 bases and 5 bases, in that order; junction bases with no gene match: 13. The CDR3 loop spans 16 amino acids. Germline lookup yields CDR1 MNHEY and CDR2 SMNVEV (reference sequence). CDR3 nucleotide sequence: TGTGCCAGCAGTCCGCTTGCGGTAGCGGGGCAGGAGACCCAGTACTTC. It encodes CASSPLAVAGQETQYF.

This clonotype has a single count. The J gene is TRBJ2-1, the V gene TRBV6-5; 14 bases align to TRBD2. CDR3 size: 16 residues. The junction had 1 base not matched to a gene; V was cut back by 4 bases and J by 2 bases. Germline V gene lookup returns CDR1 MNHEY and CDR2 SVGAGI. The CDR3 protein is CASSWTSGGPYNEQFF. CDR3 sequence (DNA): TGTGCCAGCAGTTGGACTAGCGGGGGGCCCTACAATGAGCAGTTCTTC.

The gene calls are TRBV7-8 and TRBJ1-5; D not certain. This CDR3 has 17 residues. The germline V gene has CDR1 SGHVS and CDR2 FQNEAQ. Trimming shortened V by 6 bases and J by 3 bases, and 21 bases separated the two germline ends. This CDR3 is CASRNDRQGPFNQPQHF. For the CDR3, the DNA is TGTGCCAGCAGGAACGACCGCCAAGGGCCTTTCAATCAGCCCCAGCATTTT.

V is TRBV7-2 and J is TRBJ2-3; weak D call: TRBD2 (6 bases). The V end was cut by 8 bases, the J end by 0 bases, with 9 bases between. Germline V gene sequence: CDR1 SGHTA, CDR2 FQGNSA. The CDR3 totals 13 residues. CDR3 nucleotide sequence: TGTGCCAGCCCGCGGGATAGCACAGATACGCAGTATTTT. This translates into CASPRDSTDTQYF.

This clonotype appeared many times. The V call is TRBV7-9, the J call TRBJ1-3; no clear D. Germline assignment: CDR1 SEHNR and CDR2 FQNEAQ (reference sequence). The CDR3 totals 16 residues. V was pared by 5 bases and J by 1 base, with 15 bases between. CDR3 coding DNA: TGTGCCAGCAGCACCTCGCTCACTCCTTCTGGAAACACCATATATTTT. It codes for CASSTSLTPSGNTIYF.

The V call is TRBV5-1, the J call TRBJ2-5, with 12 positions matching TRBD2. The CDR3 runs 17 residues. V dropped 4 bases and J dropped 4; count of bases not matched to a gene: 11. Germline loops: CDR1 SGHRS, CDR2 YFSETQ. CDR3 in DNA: TGCGCCAGCAGCGCAGACCTAGCGGGGGGGATGGGAGAGACCCAGTACTTC. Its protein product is CASSADLAGGMGETQYF.

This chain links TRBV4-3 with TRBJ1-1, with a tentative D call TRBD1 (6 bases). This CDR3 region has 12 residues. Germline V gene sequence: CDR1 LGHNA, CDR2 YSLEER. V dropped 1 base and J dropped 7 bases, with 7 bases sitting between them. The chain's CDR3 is CASSQARGEAFF. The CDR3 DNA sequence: TGCGCCAGCAGCCAAGCCAGGGGTGAAGCTTTCTTT.

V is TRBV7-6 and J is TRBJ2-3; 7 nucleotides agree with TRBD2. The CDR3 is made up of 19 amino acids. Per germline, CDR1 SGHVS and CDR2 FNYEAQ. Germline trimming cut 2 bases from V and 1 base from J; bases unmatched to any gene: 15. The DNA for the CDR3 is TGTGCCAGCAGCTTAAGATCGTGGGAGCGGGACTTCCGCACAGATACGCAGTATTTT. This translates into CASSLRSWERDFRTDTQYF. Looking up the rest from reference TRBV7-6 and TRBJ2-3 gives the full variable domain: GAGVSQSPRYKVTKRGQDVALRCDPISGHVSLYWYRQALGQGPEFLTYFNYEAQQDKSGLPNDRFSAERPEGSISTLTIQRTEQRDSAMYRCASSLRSWERDFRTDTQYFGPGTRLTVL.

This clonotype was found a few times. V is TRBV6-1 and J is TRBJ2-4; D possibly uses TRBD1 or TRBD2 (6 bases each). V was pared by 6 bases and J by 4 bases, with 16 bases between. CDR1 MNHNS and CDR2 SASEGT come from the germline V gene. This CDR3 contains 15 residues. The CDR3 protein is CASSSSGEDKNIQYF. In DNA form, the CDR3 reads TGTGCCAGCAGCTCTTCAGGGGAGGATAAAAACATTCAGTACTTC.

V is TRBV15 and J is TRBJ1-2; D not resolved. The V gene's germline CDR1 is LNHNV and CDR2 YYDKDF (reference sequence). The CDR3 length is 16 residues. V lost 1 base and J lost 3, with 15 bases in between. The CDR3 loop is CATSRVSRQPDYGYTF. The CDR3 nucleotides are TGTGCCACCAGCAGAGTCTCGCGGCAGCCGGACTATGGCTACACCTTC.

CDR3 DNA sequence: TGTGCCAGCACCCGAATGCAGGGAACCGAAGCTTTCTTT. It encodes CASTRMQGTEAFF. The chain links TRBV7-6 to TRBJ1-1; possibly TRBD1 for D (5 bases). The germline V gene has CDR1 SGHVS and CDR2 FNYEAQ. Trimming stripped 7 bases from V and 8 bases from J, with 17 bases between. This CDR3 has 13 residues. Combining the CDR3 with reference TRBV7-6 and TRBJ1-1 gives the whole variable domain GAGVSQSPRYKVTKRGQDVALRCDPISGHVSLYWYRQALGQGPEFLTYFNYEAQQDKSGLPNDRFSAERPEGSISTLTIQRTEQRDSAMYRCASTRMQGTEAFFGQGTRLTVV.

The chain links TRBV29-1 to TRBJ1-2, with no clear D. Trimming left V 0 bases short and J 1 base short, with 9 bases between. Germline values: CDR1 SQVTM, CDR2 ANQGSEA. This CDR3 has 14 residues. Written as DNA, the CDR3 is TGCAGCGTTGAAGATCGCGGGAATAACTATGGCTACACCTTC. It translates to CSVEDRGNNYGYTF.

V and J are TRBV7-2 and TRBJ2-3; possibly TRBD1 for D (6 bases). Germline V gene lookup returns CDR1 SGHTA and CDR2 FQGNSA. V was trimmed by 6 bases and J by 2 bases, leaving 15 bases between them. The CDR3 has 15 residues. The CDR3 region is CASSLGASPTDTQYF. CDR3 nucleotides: TGTGCCAGCAGTTTGGGGGCTAGTCCCACAGATACGCAGTATTTT. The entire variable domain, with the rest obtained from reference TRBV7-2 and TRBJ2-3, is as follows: GAGVSQSPSNKVTEKGKDVELRCDPISGHTALYWYRQSLGQGLEFLIYFQGNSAPDKSGLPSDRFSAERTGGSVSTLTIQRTQQEDSAVYLCASSLGASPTDTQYFGPGTRLTVL.

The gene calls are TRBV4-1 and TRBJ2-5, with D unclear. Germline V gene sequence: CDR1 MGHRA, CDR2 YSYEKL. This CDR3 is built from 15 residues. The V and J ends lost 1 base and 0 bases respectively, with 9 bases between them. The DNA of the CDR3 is TGCGCCAGCAGCCAAGGGGCGGCGGACCAAGAGACCCAGTACTTC. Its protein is CASSQGAADQETQYF.

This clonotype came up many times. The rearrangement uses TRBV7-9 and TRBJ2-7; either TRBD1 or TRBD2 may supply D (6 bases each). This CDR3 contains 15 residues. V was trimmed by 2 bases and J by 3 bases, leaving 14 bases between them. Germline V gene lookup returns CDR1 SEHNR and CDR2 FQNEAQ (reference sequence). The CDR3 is CASSLIPGAGYEQYF. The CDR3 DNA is TGTGCCAGCAGCTTAATTCCGGGGGCGGGCTACGAGCAGTACTTC.

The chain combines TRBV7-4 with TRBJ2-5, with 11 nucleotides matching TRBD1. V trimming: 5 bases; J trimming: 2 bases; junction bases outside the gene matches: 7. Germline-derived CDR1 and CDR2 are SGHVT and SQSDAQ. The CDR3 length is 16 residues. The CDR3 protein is CASSATGTGGQETQYF. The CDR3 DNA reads TGTGCCAGCAGCGCAACCGGGACAGGGGGGCAAGAGACCCAGTACTTC.

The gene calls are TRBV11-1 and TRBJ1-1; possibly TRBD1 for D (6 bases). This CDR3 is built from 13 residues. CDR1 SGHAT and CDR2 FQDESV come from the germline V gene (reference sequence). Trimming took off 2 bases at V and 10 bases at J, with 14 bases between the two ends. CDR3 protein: CASSLRGVFGAFF. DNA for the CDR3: TGTGCCAGCAGCTTAAGGGGGGTCTTTGGAGCTTTCTTT.

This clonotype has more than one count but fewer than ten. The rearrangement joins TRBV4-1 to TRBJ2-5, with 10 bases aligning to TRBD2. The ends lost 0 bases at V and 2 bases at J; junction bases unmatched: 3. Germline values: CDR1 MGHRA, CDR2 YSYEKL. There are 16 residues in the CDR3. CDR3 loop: CASSQDLGLAQETQYF. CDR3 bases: TGCGCCAGCAGCCAAGATCTGGGACTAGCGCAAGAGACCCAGTACTTC.

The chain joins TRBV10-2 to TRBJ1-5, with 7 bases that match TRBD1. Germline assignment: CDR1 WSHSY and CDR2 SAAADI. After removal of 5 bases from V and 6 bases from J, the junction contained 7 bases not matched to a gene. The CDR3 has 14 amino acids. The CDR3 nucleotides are TGCGCCAGCAGTCAAAGACAGGGAATTCAGCCCCAGCATTTT. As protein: CASSQRQGIQPQHF.

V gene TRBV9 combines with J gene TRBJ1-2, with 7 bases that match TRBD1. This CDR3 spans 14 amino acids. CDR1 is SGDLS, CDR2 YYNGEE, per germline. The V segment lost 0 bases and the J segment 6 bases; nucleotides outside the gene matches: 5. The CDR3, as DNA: TGTGCCAGCAGCGTAGAAACAGGGGTGGATGGCTACACCTTC. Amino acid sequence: CASSVETGVDGYTF.